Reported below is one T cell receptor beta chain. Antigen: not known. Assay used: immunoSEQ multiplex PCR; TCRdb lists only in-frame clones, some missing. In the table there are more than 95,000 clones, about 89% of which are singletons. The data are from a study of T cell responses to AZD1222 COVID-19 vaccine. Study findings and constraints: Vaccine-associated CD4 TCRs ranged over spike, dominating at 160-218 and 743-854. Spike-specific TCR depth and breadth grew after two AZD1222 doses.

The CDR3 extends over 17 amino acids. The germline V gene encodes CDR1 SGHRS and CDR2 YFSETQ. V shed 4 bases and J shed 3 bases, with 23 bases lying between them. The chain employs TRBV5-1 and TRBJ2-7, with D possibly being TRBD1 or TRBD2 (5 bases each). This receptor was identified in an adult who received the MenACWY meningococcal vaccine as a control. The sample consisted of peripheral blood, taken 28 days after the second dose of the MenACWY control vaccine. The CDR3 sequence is CASSRDGVGSGLYEQYF. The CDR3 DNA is TGCGCCAGCAGCCGGGACGGAGTCGGCTCAGGTCTCTACGAGCAGTACTTC.